The clone carrying this TCR beta chain has just a few counts. This entry is derived from a study of T-cell memory formation after mild COVID-19. Germline assignment: CDR1 DFQATT and CDR2 SNEGSKA (reference sequence). The CDR3 runs 12 residues. Trimming took off 5 bases at V and 8 bases at J, with 15 bases between the two ends. TCRdb re-analysed the 5' RACE reads in MiXCR, keeping a single row per CDR3 protein. The sample has under 400,000 distinct CDR3 sequences; 21% are singletons. The source is an adult woman who had mild COVID-19 (a few samples of this study predate the infection). Cell type and time point are not known. This chain joins TRBV20-1 and TRBJ1-2; D gene ambiguous. The sample was PBMCs or a T cell subset sorted from them (not recorded which). In nucleotides, the CDR3 is TGCAGTGCTGGGTTAGACCGGCGGGGCTACACCTTC. It is translated as CSAGLDRRGYTF.